These T cell receptor beta chains were read from a single sample in a study of T cells in localized non-small cell lung cancer. The protocol was immunoSEQ multiplex PCR, while the TCRdb copy is restricted to in-frame clones and leaves out a portion. The sample has tens of thousands of clones; approximately 80% are singletons. The sequenced sample was peripheral blood, obtained before any cancer treatment. These TCRs come from a female donor of 60 years or more with stage II squamous cell lung carcinoma. Each CDR3 is given with its conserved first and last residue. D genes are given only for firm matches. Clone size, where shown, is once, few, many, or a class for clones that have expanded.

.,.,TRBV6-1,TRBJ1-4,TGTGCCAGCAGTGACTGGGACGGGGTGATCGGTGAAAAACTGTTTTTT,CASSDWDGVIGEKLFF
.,TRBD1,TRBV19,TRBJ2-7,TGTGCCAGTAGTATCGGGACAGGTAGCTCCTACGAGCAGTACTTC,CASSIGTGSSYEQYF
.,.,TRBV7-9,TRBJ1-5,TGTGCCAGCAGCTTAGCTGGGCAGGGGCAGCCCCAGCATTTT,CASSLAGQGQPQHF
.,.,TRBV18,TRBJ2-3,TGTGCCAGCTCACCGGGGGAAGAGGCAGATACGCAGTATTTT,CASSPGEEADTQYF
.,.,TRBV15,TRBJ1-2,TGTGCCACCAGCAGAGTAGGCAGGGTTAACTATGGCTACACCTTC,CATSRVGRVNYGYTF
.,.,TRBV10-1,TRBJ2-7,TGCGCCAGCAGTGAGTCTCTGGGCACCTACGAGCAGTACTTC,CASSESLGTYEQYF
few,.,TRBV19,TRBJ1-2,TGTGCCAGTAGTATTAAAGGCTATGGCTACACCTTC,CASSIKGYGYTF
.,.,TRBV6-1,TRBJ1-6,TGTGCCAGCAGTGAGAAGAGGGGGGGAGTTATGAGACCCCTCCACTTT,CASSEKRGGVMRPLHF
.,.,TRBV7-3,TRBJ1-1,TGTGCCAGCAGCTTAGCACCCGGGACGGCAAGTGAAGCTTTCTTT,CASSLAPGTASEAFF
.,.,TRBV6-6,TRBJ1-1,TGTGCCAGCAGTCCGCGCGGGGGGGGCGTGAACACTGAAGCTTTCTTT,CASSPRGGGVNTEAFF
.,TRBD1,TRBV5-4,TRBJ1-4,TGTGCCAGCAGCGAAGCGACAGGGGCCCTCCTTCGTTTT,CASSEATGALLRF
.,TRBD2,TRBV4-2,TRBJ2-7,TGTGCCAGCAGTTTTTTAGCGGGTAGGTCCTACGAGCAGTACTTC,CASSFLAGRSYEQYF
.,.,TRBV6-6,TRBJ1-4,TGTGCCAGCAGTCCTCTGCCGGGTGAAAAACTGTTTTTT,CASSPLPGEKLFF
.,.,TRBV6-1,TRBJ1-2,TGTGCCAGCAGTGAAGGGCAGAGCCACTTCTATGGCTACACCTTC,CASSEGQSHFYGYTF
once,TRBD1,TRBV6-4,TRBJ1-2,TGTGCCAGCAGTGCCGAAACAGGGGGTTACTATGGCTACACCTTC,CASSAETGGYYGYTF
.,.,TRBV6-1,TRBJ1-1,TGTGCCTTCCACCTCCGGGTAGGGAACACTGAAGCTTTCTTT,CAFHLRVGNTEAFF
.,.,TRBV10-2,TRBJ2-2,TGCGCCAGCATGGACGGGAGATCCACCGGGGAGCTGTTTTTT,CASMDGRSTGELFF
few,TRBD1,TRBV27,TRBJ1-3,TGTGCCAGCAGTTTAAGGGCAGGGGGCGACTCTGGAAACACCATATATTTT,CASSLRAGGDSGNTIYF
once,TRBD1,TRBV5-6,TRBJ1-2,TGTGCCAGCAGCTTGGAGGGACAGGGTTTACAGGGAAGTGTCTATGGCTACACCTTC,CASSLEGQGLQGSVYGYTF
once,TRBD2,TRBV9,TRBJ2-1,TGTGCCAGCAGCGTTAGCGGGGGGACGAACAATGAGCAGTTCTTC,CASSVSGGTNNEQFF
.,.,TRBV4-1,TRBJ1-5,TGCGCCAGCAGCCAAGTGGGTCGAAGGGCCCTAGGCAATCAGCCCCAGCATTTT,CASSQVGRRALGNQPQHF
.,.,TRBV11-3,TRBJ2-1,TGTGCCAGCAGCTTAGCTAGCTCCTACAATGAGCAGTTCTTC,CASSLASSYNEQFF
.,TRBD2,TRBV7-2,TRBJ2-3,TGTGCCAGCAGCCCTAGCGGGGGGCCCACAGATACGCAGTATTTT,CASSPSGGPTDTQYF
.,TRBD2,TRBV11-1,TRBJ2-1,TGTGCCAGCACCTTGATTAGCGGGGGGGCAGACAATGAGCAGTTCTTC,CASTLISGGADNEQFF
.,.,TRBV7-6,TRBJ1-2,TGTGCCAGCAGCCCCCTGGAGTCGTGGGGGACGTCCTATGGCTACACCTTC,CASSPLESWGTSYGYTF
.,.,TRBV4-2,TRBJ1-6,TGTGCCAGCAGCCAAGAACGGGTGAATTCACCCCTCCACTTT,CASSQERVNSPLHF
.,.,TRBV23-1,TRBJ2-7,TGCGCCAGCAGTCAACGGGACTCTCCGTGTCCCTACGAGCAGTACTTC,CASSQRDSPCPYEQYF
.,.,TRBV5-6,TRBJ2-2,TGTGCCAGCAGCGCCCGGCGTCCCCGGTCCACCGGGGAGCTGTTTTTT,CASSARRPRSTGELFF
.,.,TRBV7-9,TRBJ2-1,TGTGCCAGCAGCTCCGAGTACAATGAGCAGTTCTTC,CASSSEYNEQFF